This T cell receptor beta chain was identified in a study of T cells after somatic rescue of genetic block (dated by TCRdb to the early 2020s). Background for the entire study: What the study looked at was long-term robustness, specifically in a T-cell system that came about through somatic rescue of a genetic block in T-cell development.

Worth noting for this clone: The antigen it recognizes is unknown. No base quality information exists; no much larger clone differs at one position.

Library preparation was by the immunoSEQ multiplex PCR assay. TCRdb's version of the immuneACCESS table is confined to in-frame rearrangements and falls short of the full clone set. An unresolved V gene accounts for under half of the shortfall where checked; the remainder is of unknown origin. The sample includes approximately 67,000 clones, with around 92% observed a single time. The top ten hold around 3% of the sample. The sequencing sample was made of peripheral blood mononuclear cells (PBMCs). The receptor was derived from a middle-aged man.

CDR3 reads: CASIGFGTAYGYTF. DNA sequence: TGTGCCAGTATAGGTTTCGGGACAGCCTATGGCTACACCTTC. This chain joins TRBV19 to TRBJ1-2; 7 central bases correspond to TRBD1. Relative to germline, V is missing 7 bases and J is missing 4 bases, with 9 bases of the junction outside any gene match. Taken from cysteine to phenylalanine, the CDR3 has 14 residues. The CDR3 DNA has 42 bases and is translated from base 1. CDR1 and CDR2, per the germline V gene (reference sequence), are LNHDA and SQIVND.